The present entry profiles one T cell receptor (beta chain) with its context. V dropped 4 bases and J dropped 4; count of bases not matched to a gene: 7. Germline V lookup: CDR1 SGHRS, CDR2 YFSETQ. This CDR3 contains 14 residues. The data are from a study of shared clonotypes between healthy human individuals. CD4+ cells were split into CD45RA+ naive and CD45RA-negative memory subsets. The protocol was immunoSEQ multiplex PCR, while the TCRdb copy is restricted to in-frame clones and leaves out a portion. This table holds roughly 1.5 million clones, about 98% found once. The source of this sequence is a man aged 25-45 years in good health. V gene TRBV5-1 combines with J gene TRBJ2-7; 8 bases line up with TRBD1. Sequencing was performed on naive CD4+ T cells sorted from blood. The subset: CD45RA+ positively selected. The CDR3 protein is CASSETGASYEQYF. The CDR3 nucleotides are TGCGCCAGCAGCGAGACAGGGGCTAGTTACGAGCAGTACTTC. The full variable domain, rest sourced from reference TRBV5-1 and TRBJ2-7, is KAGVTQTPRYLIKTRGQQVTLSCSPISGHRSVSWYQQTPGQGLQFLFEYFSETQRNKGNFPGRFSGRQFSNSRSEMNVSTLELGDSALYLCASSETGASYEQYFGPGTRLTVT.